Listed below are T cell receptor beta chains from one sample, sequenced in a study of T cell responses to AZD1222 COVID-19 vaccine. Using immunoSEQ multiplex PCR, the repertoire was profiled, and TCRdb retains in-frame clones only, with some absent. The sample has around 110,000 clones; approximately 83% are singletons. Sequencing used peripheral blood, obtained on day 0 of MenACWY control vaccination. The receptor source for this set is an adult in good health. The CDR3 runs from the conserved cysteine through the conserved F or W. The order of the fields is CDR3 length, V gene, clone size, J gene, D gene, CDR3 DNA, CDR3 protein. A D gene is named only where the DNA matches it firmly. Rows give clone size only sometimes, using once, few, many, or a class for an expanded clone.

cdr3_length: 14; v_call: TRBV6-5; clone_size: -; j_call: TRBJ1-1; d_call: -; cdr3_nt: TGTGCCAGCAGTTACTCGGGGAAGGGCACTGAAGCTTTCTTT; cdr3_aa: CASSYSGKGTEAFF
cdr3_length: 15; v_call: TRBV9; clone_size: -; j_call: TRBJ1-1; d_call: TRBD1; cdr3_nt: TGTGCCAGCAGCGTAGCTCCAGGGGGCCCCACTGAAGCTTTCTTT; cdr3_aa: CASSVAPGGPTEAFF
cdr3_length: 12; v_call: TRBV28; clone_size: -; j_call: TRBJ1-6; d_call: -; cdr3_nt: TGTGCCAGCAGTTTCTCAAATTCACCCCTCCACTTT; cdr3_aa: CASSFSNSPLHF
cdr3_length: 15; v_call: TRBV5-3; clone_size: few; j_call: TRBJ1-1; d_call: -; cdr3_nt: TGTGCCAGAAGCCCCCGGGGGGGCGAGGACACTGAAGCTTTCTTT; cdr3_aa: CARSPRGGEDTEAFF
cdr3_length: 16; v_call: TRBV5-8; clone_size: -; j_call: TRBJ1-1; d_call: TRBD1; cdr3_nt: TGTGCCAGCAGCACTAGACAGGGGTCGATGAACACTGAAGCTTTCTTT; cdr3_aa: CASSTRQGSMNTEAFF
cdr3_length: 15; v_call: TRBV27; clone_size: -; j_call: TRBJ2-1; d_call: -; cdr3_nt: TGTGCCAGCAGAAAGATGGCCGGCGACTACAATGAGCAGTTCTTC; cdr3_aa: CASRKMAGDYNEQFF
cdr3_length: 16; v_call: TRBV27; clone_size: -; j_call: TRBJ1-1; d_call: TRBD1; cdr3_nt: TGTGCCAGCAGTTTATGGCTGGGACAGGGAATGGATGAAGCTTTCTTT; cdr3_aa: CASSLWLGQGMDEAFF
cdr3_length: 14; v_call: TRBV11-2; clone_size: -; j_call: TRBJ1-4; d_call: TRBD1; cdr3_nt: TGTGCCAGCAGCCTAACACCGGACAGGTTCAAACTGTTTTTT; cdr3_aa: CASSLTPDRFKLFF
cdr3_length: 16; v_call: TRBV4-1; clone_size: -; j_call: TRBJ2-3; d_call: TRBD1; cdr3_nt: TGCGCCAGCAGCCAAGCGTGGACAGGGCACACAGATACGCAGTATTTT; cdr3_aa: CASSQAWTGHTDTQYF
cdr3_length: 15; v_call: TRBV7-2; clone_size: -; j_call: TRBJ1-4; d_call: -; cdr3_nt: TGTGCCAGCAGCCTAAGGGAGTCAACTAATGAAAAACTGTTTTTT; cdr3_aa: CASSLRESTNEKLFF
cdr3_length: 15; v_call: TRBV5-1; clone_size: -; j_call: TRBJ2-3; d_call: TRBD2; cdr3_nt: TGCGCCAGCAGCTTAGGTGGGAGGGACCCAGATACGCAGTATTTT; cdr3_aa: CASSLGGRDPDTQYF
cdr3_length: 12; v_call: TRBV6-2/TRBV6-3; clone_size: -; j_call: TRBJ2-1; d_call: -; cdr3_nt: TGTGCCAGCAGTCTTCCTAACAATGAGCAGTTCTTC; cdr3_aa: CASSLPNNEQFF
cdr3_length: 14; v_call: TRBV19; clone_size: -; j_call: TRBJ1-4; d_call: -; cdr3_nt: TGTGCCAGTAGTATAGACCCGATCGCTGAAAAACTGTTTTTT; cdr3_aa: CASSIDPIAEKLFF
cdr3_length: 16; v_call: TRBV11-2; clone_size: -; j_call: TRBJ1-6; d_call: -; cdr3_nt: TGTGCCAGCACCCCTCAGGGGCAGGGAGGGGGTTCACCCCTCCACTTT; cdr3_aa: CASTPQGQGGGSPLHF
cdr3_length: 11; v_call: TRBV18; clone_size: medium-sized; j_call: TRBJ2-7; d_call: -; cdr3_nt: TGTGCCAGCTCACCGGGCCACGAGCAGTACTTC; cdr3_aa: CASSPGHEQYF
cdr3_length: 15; v_call: TRBV5-1; clone_size: -; j_call: TRBJ1-1; d_call: TRBD1; cdr3_nt: TGCGCCAGCAGCTATACAGGGGTGAAGGGGACTGAAGCTTTCTTT; cdr3_aa: CASSYTGVKGTEAFF
cdr3_length: 14; v_call: TRBV6-6; clone_size: -; j_call: TRBJ2-5; d_call: -; cdr3_nt: TGTGCCAGCAGCCGGGACGGAAGCCAAGAGACCCAGTACTTC; cdr3_aa: CASSRDGSQETQYF
cdr3_length: 15; v_call: TRBV6-5; clone_size: -; j_call: TRBJ2-5; d_call: TRBD1; cdr3_nt: TGTGCCAGCAGAACTCGGGACAGGGCGGGAGAGACCCAGTACTTC; cdr3_aa: CASRTRDRAGETQYF
cdr3_length: 15; v_call: TRBV14; clone_size: -; j_call: TRBJ2-1; d_call: -; cdr3_nt: TGTGCCAGCAGCCGTGAGGGGGGATGGAACAATGAGCAGTTCTTC; cdr3_aa: CASSREGGWNNEQFF
cdr3_length: 13; v_call: TRBV9; clone_size: -; j_call: TRBJ1-5; d_call: -; cdr3_nt: TGTGCCAGCAGCGTAGGAGTCTCATGGCCCCAGCATTTT; cdr3_aa: CASSVGVSWPQHF
cdr3_length: 14; v_call: TRBV4-3; clone_size: -; j_call: TRBJ1-4; d_call: -; cdr3_nt: TGCGCCAGCAGCCAAGATATCGGGAATGAAAAACTGTTTTTT; cdr3_aa: CASSQDIGNEKLFF
cdr3_length: 11; v_call: TRBV20-1; clone_size: -; j_call: TRBJ1-2; d_call: TRBD1; cdr3_nt: TGCAGTGCTAAGGGGGCCGGTGGCTACACCTTC; cdr3_aa: CSAKGAGGYTF
cdr3_length: 12; v_call: TRBV9; clone_size: -; j_call: TRBJ1-4; d_call: -; cdr3_nt: TGTGCCAGCGGGGGGACACGTGAAAAACTGTTTTTT; cdr3_aa: CASGGTREKLFF
cdr3_length: 16; v_call: TRBV6-2/TRBV6-3; clone_size: -; j_call: TRBJ2-5; d_call: TRBD2; cdr3_nt: TGTGCCAGCAGTTACCGAAGCGGGGGGGCTCGGGAGACCCAGTACTTC; cdr3_aa: CASSYRSGGARETQYF
cdr3_length: 14; v_call: TRBV2; clone_size: -; j_call: TRBJ2-7; d_call: TRBD1; cdr3_nt: TGTGCCAGCTCTTCGGGGACAGGGTACTACGAGCAGTACTTC; cdr3_aa: CASSSGTGYYEQYF
cdr3_length: 16; v_call: TRBV24-1; clone_size: -; j_call: TRBJ2-2; d_call: -; cdr3_nt: TGTGCCACCAGTGATTTAGCCGGGGGCCGACCCGGGGAGCTGTTTTTT; cdr3_aa: CATSDLAGGRPGELFF
cdr3_length: 15; v_call: TRBV11-2; clone_size: -; j_call: TRBJ1-1; d_call: -; cdr3_nt: TGTGCCAGCAGCCTAAGGGTAGTACGGAACACTGAAGCTTTCTTT; cdr3_aa: CASSLRVVRNTEAFF
cdr3_length: 15; v_call: TRBV6-1; clone_size: few; j_call: TRBJ1-6; d_call: -; cdr3_nt: TGTGCCAGCAGTGAATGGGCAACCTATAATTCACCCCTCCACTTT; cdr3_aa: CASSEWATYNSPLHF
cdr3_length: 16; v_call: TRBV9; clone_size: few; j_call: TRBJ1-6; d_call: -; cdr3_nt: TGTGCCAGCACCCGTGGGGACTTTACGGGTAATTCACCCCTCCACTTT; cdr3_aa: CASTRGDFTGNSPLHF
cdr3_length: 13; v_call: TRBV2; clone_size: -; j_call: TRBJ1-5; d_call: -; cdr3_nt: TGTGCCAGCAGTGTGGGGAACAATCAGCCCCAGCATTTT; cdr3_aa: CASSVGNNQPQHF
cdr3_length: 16; v_call: TRBV28; clone_size: -; j_call: TRBJ2-5; d_call: TRBD1; cdr3_nt: TGTGCCAGCAGTTTGTTCACAGGGGGCAGGCAAGAGACCCAGTACTTC; cdr3_aa: CASSLFTGGRQETQYF
cdr3_length: 15; v_call: TRBV3-1/TRBV3-2; clone_size: -; j_call: TRBJ2-2; d_call: -; cdr3_nt: TGTGCCAGCAGCCAAGAATCAATGGGATTCGGGGAGCTGTTTTTT; cdr3_aa: CASSQESMGFGELFF
cdr3_length: 13; v_call: TRBV27; clone_size: -; j_call: TRBJ2-7; d_call: -; cdr3_nt: TGTGCCAGCAGTTCCCGGCCAGCCCGGGAGCAGTACTTC; cdr3_aa: CASSSRPAREQYF
cdr3_length: 15; v_call: TRBV9; clone_size: -; j_call: TRBJ1-1; d_call: TRBD1; cdr3_nt: TGTGCCAGCAGCCCCTTCAGGGACAGTCTAACTGAAGCTTTCTTT; cdr3_aa: CASSPFRDSLTEAFF
cdr3_length: 15; v_call: TRBV7-2; clone_size: -; j_call: TRBJ2-4; d_call: -; cdr3_nt: TGTGCCAGCAGCTTACTGCCGCAGACAAAAAACATTCAGTACTTC; cdr3_aa: CASSLLPQTKNIQYF
cdr3_length: 14; v_call: TRBV7-2; clone_size: -; j_call: TRBJ1-1; d_call: -; cdr3_nt: TGTGCCAGCATCGAAGGGAGGGCGAACACTGAAGCTTTCTTT; cdr3_aa: CASIEGRANTEAFF
cdr3_length: 19; v_call: TRBV11-2; clone_size: -; j_call: TRBJ2-3; d_call: TRBD2; cdr3_nt: TGTGCCAGCAGCGTGCGTCTAGCGGGGCTGGGGGGGGGCACAGATACGCAGTATTTT; cdr3_aa: CASSVRLAGLGGGTDTQYF
cdr3_length: 14; v_call: TRBV5-4; clone_size: -; j_call: TRBJ2-3; d_call: TRBD2; cdr3_nt: TGTGCCAGCAGCCTAGCGGGGCTCACAGATACGCAGTATTTT; cdr3_aa: CASSLAGLTDTQYF
cdr3_length: 17; v_call: TRBV7-2; clone_size: -; j_call: TRBJ1-5; d_call: TRBD1; cdr3_nt: TGTGCCAGCAGCTTGGAAAGGGCGGCAGGGGGTTTTCAGCCCCAGCATTTT; cdr3_aa: CASSLERAAGGFQPQHF
cdr3_length: 15; v_call: TRBV6-1; clone_size: -; j_call: TRBJ2-5; d_call: -; cdr3_nt: TGTGCCAGCAGTGAAATGGTGGGGGCTCAAGAGACCCAGTACTTC; cdr3_aa: CASSEMVGAQETQYF
cdr3_length: 17; v_call: TRBV7-2; clone_size: -; j_call: TRBJ2-7; d_call: TRBD1; cdr3_nt: TGTGCCAGCAGCCGCCCGTCCCGGGACAGCGCCTCCTACGAGCAGTACTTC; cdr3_aa: CASSRPSRDSASYEQYF
cdr3_length: 15; v_call: TRBV28; clone_size: -; j_call: TRBJ2-7; d_call: -; cdr3_nt: TGTGCCAGCAGTTTAGCCCGCCAGGGCTCCTACGAGCAGTACTTC; cdr3_aa: CASSLARQGSYEQYF
cdr3_length: 15; v_call: TRBV6-5; clone_size: -; j_call: TRBJ2-5; d_call: -; cdr3_nt: TGTGCCAGCAGTTACTCGGTAGGGGCGGAGGAGACCCAGTACTTC; cdr3_aa: CASSYSVGAEETQYF
cdr3_length: 14; v_call: TRBV11-2; clone_size: -; j_call: TRBJ2-2; d_call: -; cdr3_nt: TGTGCCAGCAGCTTTGGACGATACACCGGGGAGCTGTTTTTT; cdr3_aa: CASSFGRYTGELFF
cdr3_length: 15; v_call: TRBV18; clone_size: -; j_call: TRBJ2-5; d_call: TRBD1; cdr3_nt: TGTGCCAGCTCACCGGGACAGGGGAGAAGAGAGACCCAGTACTTC; cdr3_aa: CASSPGQGRRETQYF
cdr3_length: 17; v_call: TRBV28; clone_size: -; j_call: TRBJ1-6; d_call: TRBD1; cdr3_nt: TGTGCCAGCATCCTAGGACAGGGAAGCTCCTATAATTCACCCCTCCACTTT; cdr3_aa: CASILGQGSSYNSPLHF
cdr3_length: 16; v_call: TRBV5-1; clone_size: -; j_call: TRBJ2-7; d_call: -; cdr3_nt: TGCGCCAGCAGCACGTACAGGGGGGGCGAGCCCTACGAGCAGTACTTC; cdr3_aa: CASSTYRGGEPYEQYF
cdr3_length: 16; v_call: TRBV5-6; clone_size: once; j_call: TRBJ1-2; d_call: -; cdr3_nt: TGTGCCAGCAGCTTGGCGGGGACAAAAGCTAACTATGGCTACACCTTC; cdr3_aa: CASSLAGTKANYGYTF
cdr3_length: 14; v_call: TRBV19; clone_size: -; j_call: TRBJ1-2; d_call: -; cdr3_nt: TGTGCCAGTAGTCCGGGACGGATTAACTATGGCTACACCTTC; cdr3_aa: CASSPGRINYGYTF
cdr3_length: 15; v_call: TRBV6-5; clone_size: -; j_call: TRBJ1-2; d_call: TRBD1; cdr3_nt: TGTGCCAGCAGTTCACCGGGACAGGGGGCAGATGGCTACACCTTC; cdr3_aa: CASSSPGQGADGYTF
cdr3_length: 12; v_call: TRBV5-4; clone_size: once; j_call: TRBJ1-2; d_call: TRBD1; cdr3_nt: TGTGCCAGCAGCCTACAGGGGTATGGCTACACCTTC; cdr3_aa: CASSLQGYGYTF
cdr3_length: 16; v_call: TRBV5-5; clone_size: -; j_call: TRBJ1-4; d_call: -; cdr3_nt: TGTGCCAGCAGCTTGCTTGGGGGGGTAACGGGCGAAAAACTGTTTTTT; cdr3_aa: CASSLLGGVTGEKLFF
cdr3_length: 17; v_call: TRBV9; clone_size: -; j_call: TRBJ2-3; d_call: TRBD2; cdr3_nt: TGTGCCAGCAGCGTCGGACTAGCGGTTTCTAGCACAGATACGCAGTATTTT; cdr3_aa: CASSVGLAVSSTDTQYF